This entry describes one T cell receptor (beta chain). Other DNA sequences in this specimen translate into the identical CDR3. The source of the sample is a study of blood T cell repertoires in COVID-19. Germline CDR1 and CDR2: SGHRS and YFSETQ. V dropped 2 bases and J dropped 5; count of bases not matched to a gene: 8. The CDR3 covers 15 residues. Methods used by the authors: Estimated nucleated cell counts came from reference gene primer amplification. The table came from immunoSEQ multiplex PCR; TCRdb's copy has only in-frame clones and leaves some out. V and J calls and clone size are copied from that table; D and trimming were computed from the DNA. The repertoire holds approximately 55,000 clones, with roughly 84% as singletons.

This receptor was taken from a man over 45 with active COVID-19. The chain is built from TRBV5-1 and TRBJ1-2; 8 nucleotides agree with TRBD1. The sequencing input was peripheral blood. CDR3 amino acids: CASSLAAGTGYGYTF. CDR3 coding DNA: TGCGCCAGCAGCTTAGCCGCCGGGACAGGTTATGGCTACACCTTC. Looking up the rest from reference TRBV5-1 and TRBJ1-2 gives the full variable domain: KAGVTQTPRYLIKTRGQQVTLSCSPISGHRSVSWYQQTPGQGLQFLFEYFSETQRNKGNFPGRFSGRQFSNSRSEMNVSTLELGDSALYLCASSLAAGTGYGYTFGSGTRLTVV.